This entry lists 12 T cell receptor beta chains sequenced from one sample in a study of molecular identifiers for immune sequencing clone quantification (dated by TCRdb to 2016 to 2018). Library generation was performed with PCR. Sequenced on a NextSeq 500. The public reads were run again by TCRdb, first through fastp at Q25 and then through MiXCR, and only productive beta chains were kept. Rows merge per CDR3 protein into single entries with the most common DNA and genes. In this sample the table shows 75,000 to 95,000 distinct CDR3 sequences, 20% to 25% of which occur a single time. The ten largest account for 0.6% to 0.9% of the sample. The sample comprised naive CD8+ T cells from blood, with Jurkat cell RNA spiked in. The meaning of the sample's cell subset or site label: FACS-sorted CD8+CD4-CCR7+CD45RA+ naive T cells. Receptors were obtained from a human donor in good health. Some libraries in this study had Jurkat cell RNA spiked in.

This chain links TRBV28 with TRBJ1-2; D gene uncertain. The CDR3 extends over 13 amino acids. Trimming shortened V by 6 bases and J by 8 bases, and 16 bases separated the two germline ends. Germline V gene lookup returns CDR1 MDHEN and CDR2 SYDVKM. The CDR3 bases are TGTGCCAGCAGATCCCGGTCGGGGAAGGGCTACACCTTC. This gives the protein CASRSRSGKGYTF.

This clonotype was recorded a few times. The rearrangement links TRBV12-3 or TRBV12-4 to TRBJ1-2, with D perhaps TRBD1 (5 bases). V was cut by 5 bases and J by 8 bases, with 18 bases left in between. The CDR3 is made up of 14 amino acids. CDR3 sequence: CASSPDAGATGYTF. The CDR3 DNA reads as TGTGCCAGCAGTCCCGACGCCGGGGCCACAGGCTACACCTTC.

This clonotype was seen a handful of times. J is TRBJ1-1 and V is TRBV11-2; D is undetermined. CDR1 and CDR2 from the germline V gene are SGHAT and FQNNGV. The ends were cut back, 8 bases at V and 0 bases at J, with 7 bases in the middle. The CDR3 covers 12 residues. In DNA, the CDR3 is TGTGCCAGCGGAAAAATGAACACTGAAGCTTTCTTT. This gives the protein CASGKMNTEAFF.

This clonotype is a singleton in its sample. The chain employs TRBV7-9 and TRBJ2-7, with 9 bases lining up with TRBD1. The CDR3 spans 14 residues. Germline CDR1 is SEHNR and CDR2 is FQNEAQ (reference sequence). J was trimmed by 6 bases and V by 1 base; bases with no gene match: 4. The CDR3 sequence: CASSLDYRGLEQYF. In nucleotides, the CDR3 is TGTGCCAGCAGCTTAGACTACAGGGGGCTCGAGCAGTACTTC.

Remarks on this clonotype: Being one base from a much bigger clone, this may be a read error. The CDR3 sequence is CASSDPTGTPTDTRYF. The CDR3 DNA follows: TGTGCCAGCAGCGACCCGACAGGGACCCCCACAGATACGCGGTATTTT. The rearrangement uses TRBV6-1 and TRBJ2-3, with 7 bases lining up with TRBD1. The CDR3 covers 16 residues. The germline V gene encodes CDR1 MNHNS and CDR2 SASEGT.

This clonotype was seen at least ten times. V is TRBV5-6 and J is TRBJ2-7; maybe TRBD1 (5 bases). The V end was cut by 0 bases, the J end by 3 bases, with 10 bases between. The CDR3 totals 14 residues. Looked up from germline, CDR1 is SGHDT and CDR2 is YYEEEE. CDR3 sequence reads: CASSLVVRVYEQYF. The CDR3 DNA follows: TGTGCCAGCAGCTTGGTGGTCAGGGTCTACGAGCAGTACTTC.

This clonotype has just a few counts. CDR3 residues: CATTVGYEQYF. In DNA, the CDR3 is TGTGCCACCACGGTGGGATACGAGCAGTACTTC. The J gene is TRBJ2-7, the V gene TRBV6-2 or TRBV6-3; D is uncertain. Trimming pared 10 bases from V and 4 bases from J, leaving 11 bases between. Germline CDR1 reads MNHEY; CDR2 reads SVGEGT. The CDR3 covers 11 residues.

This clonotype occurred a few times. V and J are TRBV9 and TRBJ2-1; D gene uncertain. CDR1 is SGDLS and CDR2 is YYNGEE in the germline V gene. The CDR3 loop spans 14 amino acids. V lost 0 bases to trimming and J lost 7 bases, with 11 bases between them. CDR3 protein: CASSVDLTGNEQFF. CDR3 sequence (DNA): TGTGCCAGCAGCGTAGATCTCACGGGTAATGAGCAGTTCTTC. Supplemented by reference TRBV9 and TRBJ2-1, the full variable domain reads DSGVTQTPKHLITATGQRVTLRCSPRSGDLSVYWYQQSLDQGLQFLIQYYNGEERAKGNILERFSAQQFPDLHSELNLSSLELGDSALYFCASSVDLTGNEQFFGPGTRLTVL.

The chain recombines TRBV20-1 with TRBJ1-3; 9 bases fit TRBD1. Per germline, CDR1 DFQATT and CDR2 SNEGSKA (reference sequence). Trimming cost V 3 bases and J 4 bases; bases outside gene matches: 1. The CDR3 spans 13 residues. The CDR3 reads CSARDRGGNTIYF. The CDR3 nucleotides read TGCAGTGCTAGGGACAGGGGCGGAAACACCATATATTTT.

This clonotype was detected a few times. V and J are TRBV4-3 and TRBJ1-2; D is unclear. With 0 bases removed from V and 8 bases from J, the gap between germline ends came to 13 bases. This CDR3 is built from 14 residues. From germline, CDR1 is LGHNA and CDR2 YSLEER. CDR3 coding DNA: TGCGCCAGCAGCCAAGACCGCATTGCGGAAGGCTACACCTTC. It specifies CASSQDRIAEGYTF.

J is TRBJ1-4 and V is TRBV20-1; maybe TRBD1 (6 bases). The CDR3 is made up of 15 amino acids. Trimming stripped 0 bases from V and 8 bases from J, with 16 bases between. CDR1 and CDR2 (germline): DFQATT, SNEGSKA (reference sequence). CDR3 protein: CSARDTGQPIEKLFF. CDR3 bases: TGCAGTGCTAGAGACACGGGACAACCTATCGAAAAACTGTTTTTT.

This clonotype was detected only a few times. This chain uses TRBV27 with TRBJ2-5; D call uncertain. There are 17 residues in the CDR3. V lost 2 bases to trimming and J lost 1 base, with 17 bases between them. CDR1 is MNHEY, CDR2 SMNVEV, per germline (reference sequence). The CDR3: CASSLKYVPRTQETQYF. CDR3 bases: TGTGCCAGCAGTTTAAAATACGTCCCCCGAACCCAAGAGACCCAGTACTTC.